A selection of T cell receptor beta chains follows, all from one sample in a study of T cell changes during pregnancy in multiple sclerosis. Libraries were prepared by immunoSEQ multiplex PCR; TCRdb keeps only in-frame clonotypes and omits some of them. The sample holds tens of thousands of clones, under 90% seen once. The source material was CD8+ T cells from peripheral blood mononuclear cells, sampled before pregnancy. Receptors originate from a female donor with multiple sclerosis, enrolled in a pregnancy study. The CDR3 runs from the conserved cysteine through the conserved F or W. Clone size is not always given. Where it is, it says once, few, many or a class for expanded clones.

>few|TRBV19|TRBJ2-2
CASTNRGLLNTGELFF
>NA|TRBV5-4|TRBJ1-3
CASSFMGGTGNTIYF
>NA|TRBV10-2|TRBJ2-7
CASSGTSGVGLEQYF
>NA|TRBV18|TRBJ2-3
CASPQGGTDTQYF
>once|TRBV10-3|TRBJ2-5
CAISETWERLMETQYF
>NA|TRBV19|TRBJ1-2
CASSIGQVYGYTF
>few|TRBV10-2|TRBJ2-1
CASSVTSYNEQFF
>NA|TRBV27|TRBJ2-3
CASSGGASTDTQYF
>NA|TRBV7-6|TRBJ2-7
CASSLGMGQGDEQYF
>once|TRBV9|TRBJ1-5
CASSVVELQGFGHSNQPQHF
>once|TRBV27|TRBJ1-4
CASSSQGVGEKLFF
>NA|TRBV27|TRBJ2-7
CASSYGQGAYEQYF
>NA|TRBV6-5|TRBJ2-7
CASSYSAGEGYEQYF
>NA|TRBV5-1|TRBJ2-7
CASSSAEKPPYEQYF
>NA|TRBV29-1|TRBJ1-1
CSAGDREYTEAFF
>NA|TRBV10-2|TRBJ1-1
CAGRQGMNTEAFF
>NA|TRBV7-2|TRBJ2-7
CASSLGLAPTYEQYF
>once|TRBV4-2|TRBJ2-5
CASSPGREGFDYLGETQYF
>once|TRBV28|TRBJ2-7
CASSINQGGGSYEQYF
>NA|TRBV2|TRBJ1-5
CASGPGNQPQHF
>NA|TRBV18|TRBJ2-3
CASSVVGGHTDTQYF
>NA|TRBV27|TRBJ1-4
CASSLSKGGNEKLFF
>NA|TRBV10-2|TRBJ1-2
CASLRGGARGYTF
>NA|TRBV28|TRBJ2-3
CASSPGGEADTQYF
>NA|TRBV9|TRBJ1-2
CASSVHPQGDYGYTF
>NA|TRBV7-9|TRBJ2-1
CASSSVAGGLYNEQFF
>NA|TRBV27|TRBJ2-7
CASSLSALNEYEQYF
>NA|TRBV27|TRBJ2-2
CASSLAGWGTGELFF
>NA|TRBV7-9|TRBJ2-5
CASSLYSGRAWETQYF
>NA|TRBV28|TRBJ2-7
CASSLLPAGGTYEQYF
>NA|TRBV29-1|TRBJ2-7
CSVADRVTYEQYF
>few|TRBV6-1|TRBJ1-1
CAQGQLLNTEAFF
>NA|TRBV19|TRBJ2-1
CASSIDGTSGTGSYNEQFF
>NA|TRBV5-1|TRBJ2-7
CASSTGTGTYEQYF
>NA|TRBV7-2|TRBJ2-7
CASSPPGGTYEQYF
>few|TRBV5-1|TRBJ2-7
CASSLGSTTGEQYF
>NA|TRBV9|TRBJ2-3
CASSPKPVGTDTQYF
>NA|TRBV9|TRBJ2-7
CASSPGTGSYEQYF
>NA|TRBV7-9|TRBJ1-5
CASSHVFYRALNQPQHF
>NA|TRBV9|TRBJ2-3
CASSVVPQGCCTDTQYF
>NA|TRBV6-5|TRBJ2-6
CASTSSSGANVLTF
>NA|TRBV11-2|TRBJ1-1
CASSPGGTEAFF
>NA|TRBV18|TRBJ1-5
CASSPYDRTGNQPQHF
>NA|TRBV6-1|TRBJ2-7
CASSEGWGGIVSYEQYF
>NA|TRBV10-2|TRBJ2-6
CATFLRSGANVLTF
>NA|TRBV9|TRBJ2-2
CASSVAGSNTGELFF
>NA|TRBV19|TRBJ2-3
CASSSRLAGLTSTDTQYF
>NA|TRBV25-1|NA
CASSTWTGPTYEQYF
>NA|TRBV12-5|TRBJ2-7
CASGLTTYEQYF
>NA|TRBV27|TRBJ2-1
CASSPSGPYNEQFF
>NA|TRBV19|TRBJ1-5
CASRTGTASNQPQHF
>NA|TRBV2|TRBJ2-7
CASSENPGGVRWNEQYF
>NA|TRBV5-1|TRBJ2-7
CASSIALRGGASEQYF
>NA|TRBV29-1|TRBJ1-1
CSGGVDTEAFF
>NA|TRBV4-2|TRBJ2-7
CASSQEPGQGSYEQYF
>NA|TRBV6-1|TRBJ2-7
CASSEFGGGVYEQYF
>once|TRBV4-1|TRBJ2-1
CASRGGTSGSSYNEQFF
>NA|TRBV28|TRBJ2-3
CASSYLAGGVDTQYF
>few|TRBV5-1|TRBJ2-1
CASSLIGTGVNEQFF
>NA|TRBV5-4|TRBJ2-6
CASSFGGGGANVLTF